The 5 T cell receptor beta chains in this list originate from one sample, sequenced in a study of control samples from healthy donors and cancer patients. The protocol was immunoSEQ multiplex PCR, while the TCRdb copy is restricted to in-frame clones and leaves out a portion. The sample includes approximately 140,000 clones, 80% to 90% of them seen just once. The sequenced material came from blood. These receptors were obtained from a woman in her 30s in good health.

The V call is TRBV5-6, the J call TRBJ1-3, with a weak D call TRBD1 (6 bases). Germline CDR1 is SGHDT and CDR2 is YYEEEE. Trimming took 5 bases from V and 0 from J, leaving 15 bases between them. This CDR3 has 16 amino acids. The CDR3 nucleotides are TGTGCCAGCAGGTTGACAGGTAGAAGCTCTGGAAACACCATATATTTT. Translated, it gives CASRLTGRSSGNTIYF.

The chain carries TRBV2 and TRBJ2-7; 8 bases fit TRBD1. This CDR3 comprises 13 residues. CDR1 SNHLY and CDR2 FYNNEI come from the germline V gene. The V segment lost 5 bases and the J segment 7 bases; nucleotides outside the gene matches: 7. The CDR3 DNA reads as TGTGCCAGCAGTAGGGGACAGGAACGGGAGCAGTACTTC. Translated: CASSRGQEREQYF.

The CDR3 region is CASSEARDRGTEAFF. Here the CDR3 DNA reads TGCGCCAGCAGTGAGGCCCGTGACAGGGGCACTGAAGCTTTCTTT. The V gene is TRBV5-1, the J gene TRBJ1-1; 8 bases line up with TRBD1. The trim removed 5 bases at V and 4 bases at J, leaving 10 bases unmatched. Germline values: CDR1 SGHRS, CDR2 YFSETQ. CDR3 size: 15 residues.

This chain joins TRBV19 and TRBJ1-1; D remains ambiguous. Trimming stripped 3 bases from V and 3 bases from J, with 11 bases between. The CDR3 contains 14 residues. The germline gives CDR1 LNHDA, CDR2 SQIVND (reference sequence). In DNA, the CDR3 is TGTGCCAGTAGTATTATCCCCGGGGACACTGAAGCTTTCTTT. It translates to CASSIIPGDTEAFF.

This clone was detected only a few times. The V call is TRBV27, the J call TRBJ2-3; no firm D call. Per the germline V gene, CDR1 is MNHEY and CDR2 is SMNVEV (reference sequence). The CDR3 loop spans 12 amino acids. V lost 5 bases and J 2 bases, leaving 5 bases between the germline ends. CDR3 loop: CASSPTTDTQYF. The CDR3 DNA follows: TGTGCCAGCAGTCCGACCACAGATACGCAGTATTTT.